The source of this T cell receptor beta chain is a study of T cells in Graves' hyperthyroidism and ophthalmopathy. This CDR3 region has 13 residues. V lost 0 bases, J lost 12 bases, and 12 bases lay in between. From germline, CDR1 is MGHRA and CDR2 YSYEKL. TCR beta CDR3 regions were amplified from RNA. Primed by the HTBI set, a first-round RT-PCR was run on the TCR CDR3. TCRdb ran MiXCR on the multiplex PCR reads and lists one entry per CDR3 protein. Of 450,000 to 650,000 distinct CDR3 sequences in the sample, 13% to 15% are singletons; the top ten hold more than 6%. Ten or more counts support this clonotype.

This TCR was recovered from a woman aged 18-29 years with Graves' ophthalmopathy. The rearrangement uses TRBV4-1 and TRBJ2-1, with unresolved D. The sequencing sample was made of blood. The CDR3 DNA follows: TGCGCCAGCAGCCAAGATCGCAGCTGGGGGCAGTTCTTC. Its translation is CASSQDRSWGQFF.